This T cell receptor beta chain was obtained from a study of blood T cell repertoires in COVID-19. In the study overall: Sample material is recorded as cDNA or gDNA derived from T cells, B-cell-depleted T cells, or PBMCs.

This clone has just a few counts. In the original workflow: How many nucleated cells were present was estimated from reference gene primer amplification. Measured with immunoSEQ multiplex PCR; TCRdb has only the in-frame clones, and not every one. V and J calls and clone size are given by that table; D and trimming were obtained from the DNA. This table has roughly 80,000 clones, around 83% appearing once. Trimming cost V 3 bases and J 6 bases, with 17 bases left between them. From germline, CDR1 is MGHDK and CDR2 SYGVNS. The CDR3 covers 15 residues. The V gene is TRBV25-1, the J gene TRBJ1-1, with unresolved D. The sequencing sample was made of peripheral blood. The receptor's source is a woman aged 55-70 years with acute or convalescent COVID-19. Here the CDR3 DNA reads TGTGCCAGCAGTGACCTGGGCGGGTATGGGTCTGAAGCTTTCTTT. It codes for CASSDLGGYGSEAFF.